This passage covers 32 T cell receptor beta chains from one sample sequenced in a study of metastatic and nonmetastatic thyroid tumors (dated by TCRdb to the early 2020s). Before undergoing thyroid surgery, none of the patients had been given any kind of treatment. To prepare the library, PCR was applied. The sequencer listed for this sample is Illumina HiSeq 4000. TCRdb applied fastp at Q25 and MiXCR to the public reads, then kept only in-frame beta chains. In all, the sample holds around 25,000 clones, and 10% to 15% of those were seen once. The top ten clones comprise around 5% of the sample. The source material was blood. Every receptor here comes from a female donor with papillary thyroid cancer or a benign thyroid nodule (not recorded which). Some clones in this sample may be carry-over from other donors' samples.

This clone occurred a few times. This chain's CDR3 is CASSGDRWDYEQYF. The CDR3 DNA reads TGTGCCAGCAGCGGGGACAGGTGGGACTACGAGCAGTACTTC. V usage is TRBV6-1 and J usage is TRBJ2-7, with 8 bases identical to TRBD1. This CDR3 has 14 amino acids. Per germline, CDR1 MNHNS and CDR2 SASEGT. V shed 6 bases, J shed 3 bases, and the junction held 7 bases outside the gene matches.

This clone was observed at least ten times. The chain combines TRBV6-5 with TRBJ1-5, with 8 bases lining up with TRBD1. V was clipped by 0 bases and J by 11 bases; unmatched bases: 15. Germline CDR1 is MNHEY and CDR2 is SVGAGI. The CDR3 covers 17 residues. The CDR3 reads CASSYSEDRAPLGSQHF. For the CDR3, the DNA is TGTGCCAGCAGTTACTCGGAGGACAGGGCTCCTCTCGGATCCCAGCATTTT.

About this clone itself: A much larger clone sits a single nucleotide away, making a read error possible. This sequence joins TRBV25-1 and TRBJ1-1; D perhaps matches TRBD1 (6 bases). The CDR3 is 13 residues long. Germline CDR1 and CDR2: MGHDK and SYGVNS. Trimming took off 6 bases at V and 6 bases at J, with 14 bases between the two ends. In nucleotides, the CDR3 is TGTGCCAGCAGCAGTGGGGGCTTGGCTGAAGCTTTCTTT. It is translated as CASSSGGLAEAFF.

The table lists this clone with many counts. The CDR3 region is CASSLAASYNEQFF. The DNA for the CDR3 is TGTGCCAGCAGCTTAGCGGCCTCCTACAATGAGCAGTTCTTC. This chain connects TRBV27 to TRBJ2-1; a weak D match, TRBD2 (6 bases). The CDR3 is 14 residues long. Trimming left V 6 bases short and J 0 bases short, with 9 bases between. The germline gives CDR1 MNHEY, CDR2 SMNVEV (reference sequence).

Details on this clone: At one of its ends the junction is not consistent with the germline gene, which may arise from a read error. The chain recombines TRBV20-1 with TRBJ2-3; no reliable D call. The CDR3 covers 15 residues. Germline V CDR1 and CDR2: DFQATT, SNEGSKA (reference sequence). CDR3 sequence reads: CSARESVGFTDRQYF. CDR3 nucleotide sequence: TGCAGTGCTAGAGAGTCGGTGGGATTCACAGATAGGCAGTATTTT.

Note on this clone: This may be a read error: a much more frequent sequence differs by one nucleotide. V and J are TRBV5-4 and TRBJ2-7; D possibly corresponds to TRBD1 (6 bases). The CDR3 sequence is 14 residues long. Germline CDR1 and CDR2: SGHNT and YYREEE (reference sequence). The CDR3, as DNA: TGTGCCATCAGCTTGGGGTGGGGGCCCTACGAGCAGTACTTC. Translating it yields CAISLGWGPYEQYF.

This clone was seen many times. This chain joins TRBV19 and TRBJ1-5; TRBD1 is a possible D gene (6 bases). Trimming removed 5 bases at V and 3 bases at J, with 17 bases between. Germline CDR1 reads LNHDA; CDR2 reads SQIVND (reference sequence). The CDR3 covers 16 residues. CDR3 in amino acids: CASSPHEGGSNQPQHF. The DNA of the CDR3 is TGTGCCAGTAGTCCCCACGAAGGGGGATCCAATCAGCCCCAGCATTTT.

This rearrangement joins TRBV4-2 to TRBJ2-1; 8 nucleotides agree with TRBD2. Per germline, CDR1 LGHNA and CDR2 YNFKEQ. Losses at the gene ends were 4 bases for V and 3 bases for J; bases not matched to a gene: 5. The length of the CDR3 is 15 residues. The CDR3 spells CASSLLLADYNEQFF. CDR3 DNA sequence: TGTGCCAGCAGCCTCTTACTAGCGGACTACAATGAGCAGTTCTTC.

This clone has a count of ten or more. The chain joins TRBV2 to TRBJ2-6; 9 nucleotides agree with TRBD1. The length of the CDR3 is 15 residues. The germline V gene has CDR1 SNHLY and CDR2 FYNNEI. Losses at the gene ends were 5 bases for V and 2 bases for J; bases not matched to a gene: 1. The CDR3 sequence: CASSTGGAGANVLTF. CDR3 coding DNA: TGTGCCAGCAGTACAGGGGGCGCTGGGGCCAACGTCCTGACTTTC.

This clone was recorded at least ten times. The chain carries TRBV7-9 and TRBJ2-5, with D perhaps TRBD2 (6 bases). This CDR3 spans 15 amino acids. Germline V CDR1 and CDR2: SEHNR, FQNEAQ (reference sequence). V lost 1 base to trimming and J lost 5 bases, with 14 bases between them. Written as DNA, the CDR3 is TGTGCCAGCAGCTTAGGGGGAGGAGGTCTGGAGACCCAGTACTTC. Residues: CASSLGGGGLETQYF.

This clone was seen just once. This chain links TRBV4-1 with TRBJ2-7; TRBD1 aligns across 10 bases. Germline assignment: CDR1 MGHRA and CDR2 YSYEKL. V was pared by 4 bases and J by 6 bases, with 6 bases of the junction left unmatched. This CDR3 has 14 residues. This CDR3 reads CASSRTTGGAEQYF. DNA for the CDR3: TGCGCCAGCAGCCGGACGACAGGGGGCGCCGAGCAGTACTTC.

This clone is deemed medium-sized. This chain connects TRBV20-1 to TRBJ1-1, with D perhaps matching TRBD1 (5 bases). The CDR3 is 14 amino acids. CDR1 and CDR2 (germline): DFQATT, SNEGSKA (reference sequence). V was clipped by 8 bases and J by 4 bases, with 20 bases between them. CDR3 DNA sequence: TGCAGTCCTCATCGGGGGTTCCCAGTCACTGAAGCTTTCTTT. The encoded protein is CSPHRGFPVTEAFF.

This clone was counted at least ten times. The CDR3 here is CASSKHGGGPSKNIQYF. CDR3 nucleotide sequence: TGTGCCAGCAGCAAACACGGGGGAGGGCCTAGCAAAAACATTCAGTACTTC. The J gene is TRBJ2-4, the V gene TRBV7-9; 7 positions agree with TRBD2. Germline trimming cut 5 bases from V and 3 bases from J; bases unmatched to any gene: 13. The CDR3 is 17 amino acids. CDR1 SEHNR and CDR2 FQNEAQ come from the germline V gene (reference sequence).

There are many counts of this clone. Other DNA sequences in the same sample also yield this CDR3. The CDR3 nucleotides read TGCGCCAGCAGCCCCGGGACGAGCGGGAGGGCCGGAGAGACCCAGTACTTC. Protein: CASSPGTSGRAGETQYF. The V call is TRBV5-1, the J call TRBJ2-5; 10 positions agree with TRBD2. Unmatched junction bases numbered 13, after V lost 4 bases and J lost 4 bases. CDR3 size: 17 residues. Germline CDR1 reads SGHRS; CDR2 reads YFSETQ.

This clone was counted many times. The chain couples TRBV7-2 to TRBJ2-1; TRBD2 is a possible D gene (6 bases). The V and J ends lost 0 bases and 9 bases respectively, with 12 bases between them. CDR1 is SGHTA and CDR2 is FQGNSA in the germline V gene. CDR3 size: 14 residues. The DNA of the CDR3 is TGTGCCAGCAGCTTAGCCCCGACTAGTAGTGAGCAGTTCTTC. Residues: CASSLAPTSSEQFF. Drawing the rest from reference TRBV7-2 and TRBJ2-1, the complete variable domain is GAGVSQSPSNKVTEKGKDVELRCDPISGHTALYWYRQSLGQGLEFLIYFQGNSAPDKSGLPSDRFSAERTGGSVSTLTIQRTQQEDSAVYLCASSLAPTSSEQFFGPGTRLTVL.

This clone has only a few counts. The CDR3 region has the DNA TGTGCCAGCAGCTGGAACGTACAGGGAGGTGGCACTGAAGCTTTCTTT. Translating it yields CASSWNVQGGGTEAFF. The genes are TRBV5-6 and TRBJ1-1, with a weak D call TRBD1 (6 bases). Between the trimmed V and J ends, which lost 3 bases and 4 bases, there was a span of 19 bases. There are 16 residues in the CDR3. The germline gives CDR1 SGHDT, CDR2 YYEEEE.

This clone showed up many times. The genes are TRBV12-3 or TRBV12-4 and TRBJ2-3, with TRBD2 identical over 8 bases. The CDR3 length is 14 residues. Trimming at V came to 4 bases and at J to 6 bases, leaving 6 bases not matched to a gene. CDR3 DNA: TGTGCCAGCAGTTGGGGACTAGAGGCGGATACGCAGTATTTT. Encoded protein: CASSWGLEADTQYF.

The genes are TRBV13 and TRBJ2-1; D is uncertain. With 0 bases removed from V and 5 bases from J, the gap between germline ends came to 8 bases. CDR3 length: 14 amino acids. Germline V gives CDR1 PRHDT, CDR2 FYEKMQ (reference sequence). CDR3 bases: TGTGCCAGCAGCTTAGGCCCCGGAAACAATGAGCAGTTCTTC. Translated: CASSLGPGNNEQFF. Full variable domain (remainder filled in from reference TRBV13 and TRBJ2-1): AAGVIQSPRHLIKEKRETATLKCYPIPRHDTVYWYQQGPGQDPQFLISFYEKMQSDKGSIPDRFSAQQFSDYHSELNMSSLELGDSALYFCASSLGPGNNEQFFGPGTRLTVL.

This clone came up many times. The chain links TRBV12-3 or TRBV12-4 to TRBJ2-3, with D perhaps matching TRBD2 (6 bases). V lost 2 bases, J lost 3 bases, and 12 bases lay in between. The CDR3 length is 15 residues. The CDR3 loop reads CASSLPGRGTDTQYF. CDR3 coding DNA: TGTGCCAGCAGTTTACCCGGGAGAGGTACAGATACGCAGTATTTT.

This clone is judged medium-sized. The CDR3 reads CSASRLAGGNEQFF. The CDR3 region has the DNA TGCAGTGCTAGTCGTCTAGCGGGAGGTAATGAGCAGTTCTTC. The J gene is TRBJ2-1, the V gene TRBV20-1, with 11 nucleotides matching TRBD2. The CDR3 is made up of 14 amino acids. Per the germline V gene, CDR1 is DFQATT and CDR2 is SNEGSKA (reference sequence). The V gene end was trimmed by 3 bases and the J gene end by 7 bases; junction bases not matched to a gene: 5.

This clone was recorded at least ten times. A read error may be the cause here, since a much bigger clone is one base away. Other DNA sequences in this specimen translate into the identical CDR3. The chain carries TRBV5-1 and TRBJ2-6; tentative D call: TRBD2 (5 bases). Deletions cut 5 bases from V and 1 base from J, with 22 bases between. The CDR3 extends over 19 amino acids. Germline lookup yields CDR1 SGHRS and CDR2 YFSETQ. The CDR3 protein is CASRPPGVSSGSGANVLTF. The CDR3 DNA reads as TGCGCCAGCAGGCCCCCCGGTGTCTCCTCGGGGTCTGGGGCCAACGTCCTGACTTTC.

This sequence joins TRBV20-1 and TRBJ2-1; no clear D. The CDR3 spans 17 residues. Trimming stripped 3 bases from V and 0 bases from J, with 18 bases between. The germline gives CDR1 DFQATT, CDR2 SNEGSKA (reference sequence). For the CDR3, the DNA is TGCAGTGCTAGTATAAAAGCAAGTCGAAGCTCCTACAATGAGCAGTTCTTC. Translation: CSASIKASRSSYNEQFF.

Judged by abundance, this clone is medium-sized (0.01 to 0.1%). V gene TRBV28 combines with J gene TRBJ2-7; 11 nucleotides line up with TRBD2. Germline V gives CDR1 MDHEN, CDR2 SYDVKM. The CDR3 runs 14 residues. With V trimmed by 3 bases and J by 3 bases, 1 base remained unmatched. In DNA form, the CDR3 reads TGTGCCAGCAGTTTGACTAGCGGGAACTACGAGCAGTACTTC. It encodes CASSLTSGNYEQYF. Full variable domain (missing parts from reference TRBV28 and TRBJ2-7): DVKVTQSSRYLVKRTGEKVFLECVQDMDHENMFWYRQDPGLGLRLIYFSYDVKMKEKGDIPEGYSVSREKKERFSLILESASTNQTSMYLCASSLTSGNYEQYFGPGTRLTVT.

This clone is medium-sized in the sample. The chain recombines TRBV20-1 with TRBJ2-1, with a weak D call TRBD2 (6 bases). This CDR3 is built from 13 residues. Trimming cost V 5 bases and J 7 bases, with 15 bases left between them. Per the germline V gene, CDR1 is DFQATT and CDR2 is SNEGSKA (reference sequence). The CDR3 DNA is TGCAGTGCTCCCGGGACTTCTCAAAATGAGCAGTTCTTC. Translating it yields CSAPGTSQNEQFF.

This clone was recorded many times. This rearrangement joins TRBV13 to TRBJ1-1, with TRBD1 as a possible D gene (5 bases). Trimming left V 3 bases short and J 6 bases short, with 14 bases between. Germline CDR1 reads PRHDT; CDR2 reads FYEKMQ (reference sequence). CDR3 size: 14 residues. This chain's CDR3 is CASSFGDRLSEAFF. The CDR3 DNA reads as TGTGCCAGCAGCTTTGGGGACCGCCTTTCTGAAGCTTTCTTT.

In its sample, this clone was seen many times. This chain uses TRBV18 with TRBJ1-2, with D unresolved. The CDR3 length is 13 residues. Trimming took 3 bases from V and 3 from J, leaving 8 bases between them. Germline CDR1 reads KGHSH; CDR2 reads LQKENI. CDR3 bases: TGTGCCAGCTCACCGGGATTCGACTATGGCTACACCTTC. Translation: CASSPGFDYGYTF.

In its sample, this clone was seen many times. The J gene is TRBJ1-5, the V gene TRBV27; D may be TRBD1 (6 bases). Trimming removed 7 bases from V and 5 bases from J, with 12 bases in between. Germline V gives CDR1 MNHEY, CDR2 SMNVEV (reference sequence). The CDR3 runs to 13 residues. In nucleotides, the CDR3 is TGTGCCAGCACTCAGGGGCCCTATCAGCCCCAGCATTTT. Translation gives CASTQGPYQPQHF.

At least ten counts were recorded for this clone. Other nucleotide sequences from this sample produce the same CDR3. The chain recombines TRBV12-3 or TRBV12-4 with TRBJ1-5; the D gene is possibly TRBD1 (6 bases). V was clipped by 1 base and J by 10 bases, with 20 bases between them. CDR3 length equals 16 residues. Here the CDR3 DNA reads TGTGCCAGCAGTTTAGAACGGGGGCCAGCTGGACAACCCCAGCATTTT. Residues: CASSLERGPAGQPQHF.

This clone was detected ten times or more. Given a much more abundant clone one base away, this may be a read error. In the same sample, other DNA sequences code for this CDR3. The genes are TRBV20-1 and TRBJ1-1; no definite D call. CDR1 is DFQATT and CDR2 is SNEGSKA in the germline V gene (reference sequence). Trimming cost V 3 bases and J 8 bases, with 13 bases left between them. There are 12 residues in the CDR3. CDR3 nucleotides: TGCAGTGCTAGTTTGGGCAGTACCGAAGCTTTCTTT. Residues: CSASLGSTEAFF.

The chain carries TRBV18 and TRBJ2-7, with unresolved D. CDR1 is KGHSH, CDR2 LQKENI, per germline. Trimming removed 1 base at V and 0 bases at J, with 19 bases between. The CDR3 is 18 amino acids. The CDR3 loop is CASSPRGRKGPFSYEQYF. The CDR3, as DNA: TGTGCCAGCTCACCACGAGGTAGGAAAGGGCCCTTCTCCTACGAGCAGTACTTC.

This clone was seen at least ten times. This rearrangement joins TRBV30 to TRBJ2-5; 9 nucleotides agree with TRBD2. V shed 0 bases, J shed 3 bases, and the junction held 8 bases outside the gene matches. Germline assignment: CDR1 GTSNPN and CDR2 SVGIG (reference sequence). CDR3 length: 16 residues. The CDR3 bases are TGTGCCTGGAGTGTTGGTGGACTAGCGACCGAAGAGACCCAGTACTTC. The encoded protein is CAWSVGGLATEETQYF. Variable domain in full (rest from reference TRBV30 and TRBJ2-5): SQTIHQWPATLVQPVGSPLSLECTVEGTSNPNLYWYRQAAGRGLQLLFYSVGIGQISSEVPQNLSASRPQDRQFILSSKKLLLSDSGFYLCAWSVGGLATEETQYFGPGTRLLVL.

This clone was seen more than once but under ten times. In DNA, the CDR3 is TGTGCCAGCAGTCCGGTACAGCTTTCGAACACTGAAGCTTTCTTT. Its translation is CASSPVQLSNTEAFF. V is TRBV28 and J is TRBJ1-1; D remains ambiguous. This CDR3 is 15 amino acids long. Germline CDR1 is MDHEN and CDR2 is SYDVKM. V was shortened by 5 bases and J by 1 base, with 14 bases between the two germline ends.